Only one count was recorded for the clone carrying this TCR beta chain. A read error may account for a junction end that differs from germline. This sample stems from a study of neurological immune-mediated disorders. Time point defined: technical triplicate 3. Germline loops: CDR1 PRHDT, CDR2 FYEKMQ (reference sequence). This CDR3 has 15 amino acids. A single record per CDR3 protein comes from TCRdb applying MiXCR to the 5' RACE reads. The data contain some 47,000 distinct CDR3 sequences, 20% to 25% of them singletons. The specimen sequenced was PBMCs. The clonotype comes from a man aged 55 to 70 with HTLV-1-associated myelopathy (HAM/TSP). The chain links TRBV13 to TRBJ1-4; D unclear. This CDR3 reads CDSSQRTATNEKLFF. In DNA, the CDR3 is TGTGACAGCAGCCAACGGACGGCAACTAATGAAAAACTTTTTTTT.